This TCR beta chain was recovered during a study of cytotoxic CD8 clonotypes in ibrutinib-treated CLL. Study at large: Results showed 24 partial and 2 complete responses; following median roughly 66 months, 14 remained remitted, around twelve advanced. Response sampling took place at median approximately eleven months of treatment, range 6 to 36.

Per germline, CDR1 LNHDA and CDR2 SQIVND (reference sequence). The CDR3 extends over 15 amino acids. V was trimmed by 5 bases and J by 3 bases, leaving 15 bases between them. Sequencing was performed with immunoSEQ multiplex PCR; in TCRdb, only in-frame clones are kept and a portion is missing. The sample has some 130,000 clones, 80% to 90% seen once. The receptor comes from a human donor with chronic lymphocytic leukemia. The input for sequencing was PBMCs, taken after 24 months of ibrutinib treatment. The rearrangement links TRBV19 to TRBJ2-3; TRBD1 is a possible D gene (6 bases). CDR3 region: CASSPNRVSTDTQYF. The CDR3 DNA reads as TGTGCCAGTAGTCCAAACAGGGTTTCAACAGATACGCAGTATTTT.